These 6 T cell receptor beta chains share one sample of origin, sequenced in a study of T cells after yellow fever vaccination (dated by TCRdb to the late 2010s). The sample's treatment or condition, from its label and the paper: live attenuated yellow fever vaccine strain. Library preparation employed 5' RACE. The data were produced on an Illumina HiSeq 2500. TCRdb reworked the public reads: Q25 trimming with fastp, MiXCR clone assembly, productive beta chains retained. Rows with one shared CDR3 protein collapse into an entry with the most common genes and DNA. The sample table holds almost 600,000 distinct CDR3 sequences, of which about 13% were seen once. The biggest ten clones account for about 14% of the sample. Sample: PBMCs, taken on the day of the yellow fever booster vaccination. Receptors originate from a man aged 25-45 years who received the YFV17D yellow fever vaccine.

The chain is built from TRBV7-6 and TRBJ2-1; 7 bases line up with TRBD2. There are 17 residues in the CDR3. From germline, CDR1 is SGHVS and CDR2 FNYEAQ. J was trimmed by 6 bases and V by 0 bases; bases with no gene match: 11. The CDR3 spells CASSLAYAATSSNEQFF. The CDR3, as DNA: TGTGCCAGCAGCTTAGCATACGCCGCGACTAGCTCCAATGAGCAGTTCTTC.

This clonotype was found a few times. The J gene is TRBJ2-3, the V gene TRBV7-2; 8 bases match TRBD2. J was trimmed by 4 bases and V by 4 bases; bases with no gene match: 13. The germline V gene has CDR1 SGHTA and CDR2 FQGNSA. The CDR3 loop spans 17 amino acids. The DNA for the CDR3 is TGTGCCAGCAGCTCCCCCACTAGCGGCTTCTTTTCAGATACGCAGTATTTT. This encodes CASSSPTSGFFSDTQYF. The complete variable domain, with remaining parts taken from reference TRBV7-2 and TRBJ2-3, reads GAGVSQSPSNKVTEKGKDVELRCDPISGHTALYWYRQSLGQGLEFLIYFQGNSAPDKSGLPSDRFSAERTGGSVSTLTIQRTQQEDSAVYLCASSSPTSGFFSDTQYFGPGTRLTVL.

This clonotype has only a few counts. The gene calls are TRBV4-3 and TRBJ2-1, with a tentative D call TRBD2 (5 bases). The CDR3 contains 16 residues. Trimming pared 0 bases from V and 6 bases from J, leaving 15 bases between. CDR1 is LGHNA, CDR2 YSLEER, per germline. The CDR3 DNA is TGCGCCAGCAGCCAAGATTTGAGCGGCCCCTCCAATGAGCAGTTCTTC. It encodes CASSQDLSGPSNEQFF.

V usage is TRBV5-6 and J usage is TRBJ2-7, with TRBD2 identical over 13 bases. This CDR3 comprises 16 residues. The germline gives CDR1 SGHDT, CDR2 YYEEEE. V trimming: 2 bases; J trimming: 5 bases; junction bases outside the gene matches: 7. The CDR3, as DNA: TGTGCCAGCAGCTTTACTAGCGGGAGGGTCCGGGACGAGCAGTACTTC. Residues: CASSFTSGRVRDEQYF.

This clonotype was picked up a small number of times. CDR3 DNA sequence: TGTGCCAGCAGTTTGTCTCCGGGACTAGGGGAGACCCAGTACTTC. This sequence encodes CASSLSPGLGETQYF. The V gene is TRBV27, the J gene TRBJ2-5, with TRBD2 matching 8 bases. This CDR3 spans 15 amino acids. V dropped 3 bases and J dropped 5; count of bases not matched to a gene: 8. Germline CDR1 reads MNHEY; CDR2 reads SMNVEV (reference sequence).

This chain links TRBV7-2 with TRBJ2-2; a possible D gene is TRBD2 (5 bases). Germline CDR1 and CDR2: SGHTA and FQGNSA. V lost 5 bases and J 3 bases, leaving 13 bases between the germline ends. There are 15 residues in the CDR3. The CDR3 nucleotides read TGTGCCAGCAGCCCTTACCGGCGGGACACCGGGGAGCTGTTTTTT. It yields the protein CASSPYRRDTGELFF.